This T cell receptor beta chain was sequenced in a study of blood T cell repertoires in COVID-19. The overall study: T cells, B-cell-depleted T cells, or PBMCs provided the cDNA or gDNA that served as material.

Using immunoSEQ multiplex PCR, the repertoire was profiled, and TCRdb retains in-frame clones only, with some absent. Found here are fewer than 300,000 clones, more than 75% of them singletons; the top ten hold about 2.3%. This study enrolled people aged 18 to 89 from under 25 US geographic areas. Assignment of participants to cohorts was predicated upon participant-reported clinical history. This CDR3 spans 17 amino acids. The germline gives CDR1 MDHEN, CDR2 SYDVKM. The germline V and J ends were trimmed by 5 bases and 5 bases, with 19 bases remaining between them. V gene TRBV28 combines with J gene TRBJ1-6; TRBD1 is a possible D gene (6 bases). The TCR comes from a woman in her thirties or forties with acute COVID-19. Sample: PBMCs or T cells enriched from blood (not recorded which). CDR3: CASSGTGTGRDNSPLHF. The CDR3, as DNA: TGTGCCAGCAGTGGCACCGGCACAGGGAGGGATAATTCACCCCTCCACTTT.